This is a list of T cell receptor beta chains from one sample in a study of EBV T-cell therapy then PD-1 blockade in nasopharyngeal carcinoma. Here immunoSEQ multiplex PCR was the method, and the copy in TCRdb shows in-frame clones only, minus some. The repertoire holds 20,000 to 25,000 clones, with 82% as singletons. No antigen has been assigned to these receptors. The sample here was CD8+ T cells from blood, taken at day -245 from a patient whose treatment included autologous EBV-specific T cells and nivolumab. The receptors shown here come from a man aged 40-49 years with nasopharyngeal carcinoma. The CDR3 runs from the conserved cysteine through the conserved F or W. The order of the fields is V gene, J gene, CDR3 protein.

V gene: TRBV4-3; J gene: TRBJ1-1; CDR3 protein: CASSEDRYRVNTEAFF
V gene: TRBV24-1; J gene: TRBJ2-2; CDR3 protein: CATSDTPRYGVFKARELFF
V gene: TRBV10-3; J gene: TRBJ2-1; CDR3 protein: CAISEFTSGADEQFF
V gene: TRBV4-3; J gene: TRBJ2-2; CDR3 protein: CASSQDDRGVGELFF
V gene: TRBV24-1; J gene: TRBJ2-5; CDR3 protein: CATSRSETQYF
V gene: TRBV9; J gene: TRBJ2-1; CDR3 protein: CASNSAGLAGPQFF
V gene: TRBV28; J gene: TRBJ2-5; CDR3 protein: CASRQSTGGANQETQYF
V gene: TRBV2; J gene: TRBJ2-1; CDR3 protein: CASSWVSGGARNEQFF
V gene: TRBV28; J gene: TRBJ1-5; CDR3 protein: CASSLRQGAFQPQHF
V gene: TRBV27; J gene: TRBJ1-6; CDR3 protein: CASSKYRPNNSPLHF
V gene: TRBV27; J gene: TRBJ2-2; CDR3 protein: CASSFLAVSTGELFF
V gene: TRBV4-3; J gene: TRBJ1-6; CDR3 protein: CASSQDSRGYGSPLHF
V gene: TRBV27; J gene: TRBJ2-7; CDR3 protein: CASGEGREQYF
V gene: TRBV6-4; J gene: TRBJ2-3; CDR3 protein: CASSDSVGTDTQYF
V gene: TRBV27; J gene: TRBJ1-2; CDR3 protein: CASSLSPRGVGDGYTF